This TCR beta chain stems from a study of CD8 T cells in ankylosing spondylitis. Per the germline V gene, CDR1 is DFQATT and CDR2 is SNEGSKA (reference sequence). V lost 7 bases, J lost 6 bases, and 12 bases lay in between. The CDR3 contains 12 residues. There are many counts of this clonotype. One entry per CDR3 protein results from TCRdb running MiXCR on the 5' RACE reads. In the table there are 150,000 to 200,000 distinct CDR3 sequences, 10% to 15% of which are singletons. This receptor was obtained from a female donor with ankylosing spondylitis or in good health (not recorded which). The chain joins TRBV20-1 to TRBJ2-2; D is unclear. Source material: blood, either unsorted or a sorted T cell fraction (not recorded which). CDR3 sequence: CSVPTDPGELFF. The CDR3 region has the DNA TGCAGTGTGCCTACCGACCCCGGGGAGCTGTTTTTT.